The rows below give T cell receptor beta chains drawn from one sample of a study of identical twins. Each CDR3 protein is one row after TCRdb ran MiXCR on the 5' RACE reads. This table holds some 900,000 distinct CDR3 sequences, approximately 13% found once. The data also belong to a second study, concerning yellow fever vaccine responses in identical twins.

The sequencing input was PBMCs. The receptor set was obtained from a woman under 30 in good health. Both conserved end residues are part of each CDR3. The D gene is left open where the match is weak. A clone size is listed for some rows: how often the clone was seen (once, few, many), or a class if it is expanded.

j_gene | abundance | v_gene | d_gene | CDR3nt | CDR3aa
TRBJ2-7 | NA | TRBV29-1 | TRBD2 | TGCAGCGTTGAAGAAGGGTCGTCTAGCGGGAATTACGAGCAGTACTTC | CSVEEGSSSGNYEQYF
TRBJ1-4 | few | TRBV6-5 | NA | TGTGCCAGCAGTTACTCGGGGGGGCGCGGTGAAAAACTGTTTTTT | CASSYSGGRGEKLFF
TRBJ1-5 | many | TRBV14 | NA | TGTGCCAGCAGCCCCAGTTACAATCAGCCCCAGCATTTT | CASSPSYNQPQHF
TRBJ2-5 | many | TRBV20-1 | TRBD2 | TGCAGTGCTAGCCCGACTAGCGGGGTGGTCCAAGAGACCCAGTACTTC | CSASPTSGVVQETQYF
TRBJ1-5 | NA | TRBV3-1 | NA | TGTGCCAGCAGCTCCGATATTAGCAATCAGCCCCAGCATTTT | CASSSDISNQPQHF
TRBJ2-3 | NA | TRBV11-1 | TRBD2 | TGTGCCAGCAGCCTGGGACTAGCGATGGGGACTAGCACAGATACGCAGTATTTT | CASSLGLAMGTSTDTQYF
TRBJ1-5 | NA | TRBV12-3/TRBV12-4 | TRBD1 | TGTGCCAGCAGTTTAACCGGGACAGGCGTCAATCAGCCCCAGCATTTT | CASSLTGTGVNQPQHF
TRBJ1-1 | NA | TRBV10-3 | NA | TGTGCCATCAGTGCACAGGGTCGGAACACTGAAGCTTTCTTT | CAISAQGRNTEAFF
TRBJ2-3 | few | TRBV4-1 | TRBD2 | TGCGCCAGCAGCCATACCGGACTAGAGTACACAGATACGCAGTATTTT | CASSHTGLEYTDTQYF
TRBJ2-7 | NA | TRBV12-3/TRBV12-4 | NA | TGTGCCAGCAGTACCAGGGTGAGCTACGAGCAGTACTTC | CASSTRVSYEQYF
TRBJ1-2 | many | TRBV29-1 | NA | TGCAGCGTCTCGACAGTGAACTATGGCTACACCTTC | CSVSTVNYGYTF
TRBJ2-3 | NA | TRBV20-1 | TRBD2 | TGCAGTGCCGAAGATGTAGCGGGAGGCACAGATACGCAGTATTTT | CSAEDVAGGTDTQYF
TRBJ1-5 | many | TRBV29-1 | NA | TGCAGCGTTCGCGGAGACAGAAATAGCAATCAGCCCCAGCATTTT | CSVRGDRNSNQPQHF
TRBJ1-4 | NA | TRBV7-2 | TRBD1 | TGTGCCAGCAGCGTTGCAGGGGGCGCAAATGAAAAACTGTTTTTT | CASSVAGGANEKLFF
TRBJ2-1 | NA | TRBV6-5 | TRBD2 | TGTGCCAGCAGTTCCCAAGGTAGCGGGTACAATGAGCAGTTCTTC | CASSSQGSGYNEQFF
TRBJ2-3 | few | TRBV5-1 | TRBD2 | TGCGCCAGCAGCGCCACTAGCGGGGGGGCAATAGATACGCAGTATTTT | CASSATSGGAIDTQYF
TRBJ2-1 | NA | TRBV7-8 | NA | TGTGCCAGCAGCTTTCCAGAGGCTAGCTCCTACAATGAGCAGTTCTTC | CASSFPEASSYNEQFF
TRBJ2-2 | NA | TRBV6-5 | NA | TGTGCCAGCAGTTCTGATGACTTGACCGGGGAGCTGTTTTTT | CASSSDDLTGELFF
TRBJ2-5 | NA | TRBV27 | TRBD1 | TGTGCCAGCAGTTTCCGGGACAGGCCCCAAGAGACCCAGTACTTC | CASSFRDRPQETQYF
TRBJ1-4 | NA | TRBV7-9 | NA | TGTGCCAGCAGCTACGACATGGCAACTAATGAAAAACTGTTTTTT | CASSYDMATNEKLFF
TRBJ2-3 | few | TRBV5-1 | NA | TGCGCCAGCAGCCCATCTGCCGGGACTCGTACAGATACGCAGTATTTT | CASSPSAGTRTDTQYF
TRBJ2-2 | few | TRBV18 | TRBD1 | TGTGCCAGCTCACTGACGGACAGGGCGAACACCGGGGAGCTGTTTTTT | CASSLTDRANTGELFF
TRBJ2-7 | once | TRBV4-1 | NA | TGCGCCAGCAGCCAAGTTACCCCAGGGGTGGCGGGCCCTGGACGCTCCTACGAGCAGTACTTC | CASSQVTPGVAGPGRSYEQYF
TRBJ1-5 | NA | TRBV7-7 | NA | TGTGCCAGCAGCTTACCGGGTGGGAGGGCTCAGCCCCAGCATTTT | CASSLPGGRAQPQHF
TRBJ2-3 | few | TRBV2 | NA | TGTGCCAGAGAGGACGGCACAGATACGCAGTATTTT | CAREDGTDTQYF
TRBJ1-5 | few | TRBV12-3/TRBV12-4 | NA | TGTGCCAGCAGTCCGTGGGACACTAATCAGCCCCAGCATTTT | CASSPWDTNQPQHF
TRBJ2-1 | few | TRBV6-1 | TRBD2 | TGTGCCTTCCTAGCGGGGATTAACAATGAGCAGTTCTTC | CAFLAGINNEQFF
TRBJ2-1 | few | TRBV18 | NA | TGTGCCAGCTCACCACCGTTGCTGACAAGTAATGAGCAGTTCTTC | CASSPPLLTSNEQFF
TRBJ2-5 | few | TRBV24-1 | TRBD2 | TGTGCCACCAGTGACGCGGGACTAGCGAGGACGGAGACCCAGTACTTC | CATSDAGLARTETQYF
TRBJ2-1 | NA | TRBV20-1 | TRBD2 | TGCAGTGCTAGAGATGAAAGCGGGAGGGGATACAATGAGCAGTTCTTC | CSARDESGRGYNEQFF
TRBJ2-3 | NA | TRBV5-1 | NA | TGCGCCAGCAGCTTGTTCTGGGGGCGAACAGATACGCAGTATTTT | CASSLFWGRTDTQYF
TRBJ2-7 | few | TRBV20-1 | NA | TGCAGTGCTAGAGTAACGGGACACCACTCCTACGAGCAGTACTTC | CSARVTGHHSYEQYF
TRBJ2-1 | many | TRBV3-1 | NA | TGTGCCAGCAGCCAAGTACAGGGTGGTTACTACAATGAGCAGTTCTTC | CASSQVQGGYYNEQFF
TRBJ2-3 | NA | TRBV5-1 | TRBD1 | TGCGCCAGCAGCCCCGGGACAGGGAGGTTGGTAGATACGCAGTATTTT | CASSPGTGRLVDTQYF
TRBJ2-5 | few | TRBV12-3/TRBV12-4 | NA | TGTGCCAGCAGTTTAGAGGGGGGGATCTTAGAGACCCAGTACTTC | CASSLEGGILETQYF
TRBJ1-6 | many | TRBV7-9 | TRBD1 | TGTGCCAGCAGCACGGACAGGGCGGGGTCACCCCTCCACTTT | CASSTDRAGSPLHF
TRBJ2-2 | few | TRBV2 | NA | TGTGCCAGCAGTGAGAATAGCGCCTACACCGGGGAGCTGTTTTTT | CASSENSAYTGELFF
TRBJ2-7 | few | TRBV5-6 | TRBD1 | TGTGCCAGCAGCCCGGGACAGGCCTCCTACGAGCTGTACTTC | CASSPGQASYELYF
TRBJ2-5 | few | TRBV29-1 | TRBD2 | TGCAGCGTTGAGGGGGGTGGTAGCGGGAGCCAGATAAAAGAGACCCAGTACTTC | CSVEGGGSGSQIKETQYF
TRBJ2-1 | few | TRBV10-3 | NA | TGTGCCATCAGTGAGCCGGTTGGGACCCACAATGAGCAGTTCTTC | CAISEPVGTHNEQFF
TRBJ2-1 | NA | TRBV11-2 | TRBD2 | TGTGCCAGCAGCTCCTGGGGAGCGGGGGGTAAGAATGAGCAGTTCTTC | CASSSWGAGGKNEQFF
TRBJ2-5 | NA | TRBV12-3/TRBV12-4 | TRBD1 | TGTGCCAGCAGCCATACCGGGACAGGGGGCTACCTGGGCCAAGAGACCCAGTACTTC | CASSHTGTGGYLGQETQYF
TRBJ2-1 | few | TRBV24-1 | TRBD2 | TGTGCCACCAGTGATTTGGAACCCACGGGGGGTAATGAGCAGTTCTTC | CATSDLEPTGGNEQFF
TRBJ1-1 | few | TRBV27 | NA | TGTGCCAGCAGTTTTCTTCCACCAGAGGACAGTATCCCGAACACTGAAGCTTTCTTT | CASSFLPPEDSIPNTEAFF
TRBJ1-1 | few | TRBV7-6 | NA | TGTGCCAGCAGCCTTCCAGGGGACGAAGCTTTCTTT | CASSLPGDEAFF
TRBJ1-2 | few | TRBV6-1 | TRBD1 | TGTGCCAGCACTATGGACAGGGGGCTCTATGGCTACACCTTC | CASTMDRGLYGYTF
TRBJ2-7 | few | TRBV15 | TRBD1 | TGTGCCACCAGCAGAGATAAATTGCAGGGGGCGTCCTACGAGCAGTACTTC | CATSRDKLQGASYEQYF
TRBJ2-3 | NA | TRBV6-1 | TRBD2 | TGTGCCAGCAGTGACGGGGGGGGACCTATAACGAAGGATACGCAGTATTTT | CASSDGGGPITKDTQYF
TRBJ2-1 | few | TRBV10-3 | NA | TGTGCCATCAGTGTGGTGGCGGATGAGCAGTTCTTC | CAISVVADEQFF
TRBJ2-7 | once | TRBV12-3/TRBV12-4 | NA | TGTGCCAGCAGTTACGGCAGGGGGGCCTACGAGCAGTACTTC | CASSYGRGAYEQYF
TRBJ2-3 | NA | TRBV4-2 | TRBD2 | TGTGCCAGCAGCCAAGAGCTAGCGGGGATCGCAGATACGCAGTATTTT | CASSQELAGIADTQYF
TRBJ1-5 | NA | TRBV12-3/TRBV12-4 | NA | TGTGCCAGCAGTTTCCGCGATCCGGGTTACGATCAGCCCCAGCATTTT | CASSFRDPGYDQPQHF
TRBJ2-2 | many | TRBV5-1 | NA | TGCGCCAGCAGCTTCTCAGAAACCGGGGAGCTGTTTTTT | CASSFSETGELFF